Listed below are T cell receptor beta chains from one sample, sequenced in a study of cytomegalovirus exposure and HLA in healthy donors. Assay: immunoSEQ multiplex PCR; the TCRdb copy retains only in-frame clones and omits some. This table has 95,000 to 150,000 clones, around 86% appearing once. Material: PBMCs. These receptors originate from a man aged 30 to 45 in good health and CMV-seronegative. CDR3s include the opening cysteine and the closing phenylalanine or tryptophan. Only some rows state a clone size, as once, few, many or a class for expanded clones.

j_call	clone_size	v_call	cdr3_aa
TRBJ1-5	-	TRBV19	CASTLNRGQGNQPQHF
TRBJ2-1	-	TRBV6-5	CASSFRVGQGSDEQFF
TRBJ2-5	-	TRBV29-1	CSVEPRGYQETQYF
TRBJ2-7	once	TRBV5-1	CASSFRGFSYEQYF
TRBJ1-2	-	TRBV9	CASSLIGTASYGYTF
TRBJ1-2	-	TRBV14	CASSEGPGFYGYTF
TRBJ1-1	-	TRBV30	CAWSSGTGVFGAFF
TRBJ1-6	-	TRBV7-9	CASSLEGQGAGSPLHF
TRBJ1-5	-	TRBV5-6	CASSLQGFAKPQHF
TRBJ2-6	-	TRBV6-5	CACSSRRPGANGLTF
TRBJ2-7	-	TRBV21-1	CASHTWRQGDHEQYF
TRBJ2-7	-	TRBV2	CASTQGPTYEQYF
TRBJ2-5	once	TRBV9	CASSVGLAGGRQETQYF
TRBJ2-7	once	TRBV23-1	CARSDRGLYEQYF
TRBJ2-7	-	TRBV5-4	CASSLDGFPGEQYF
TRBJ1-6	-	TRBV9	CASSVEQGTNSPLHF
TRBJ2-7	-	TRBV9	CASSPSGLGVTSEQYF
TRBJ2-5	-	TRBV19	CASSFPRGESETQYF